Sequencing of this T cell receptor beta chain was carried out in a study of shared clonotypes between healthy human individuals. Using immunoSEQ multiplex PCR, the repertoire was profiled, and TCRdb retains in-frame clones only, with some absent. Here the sample spans 2 million to 2.5 million clones, around 95% being singletons. With 0 bases clipped from V and 4 bases from J, the junction kept 12 bases outside the gene matches. Germline lookup yields CDR1 SGDLS and CDR2 YYNGEE. The CDR3 runs to 17 residues. The receptor was derived from a man between 18 and 35 years old in good health. The specimen sequenced was naive CD4+ T cells sorted from blood. Stated subset: CD45RA+ positively selected. The chain joins TRBV9 to TRBJ1-2; 7 bases agree with TRBD1. The CDR3 nucleotides are TGTGCCAGCAGCGTAGGAACAGGGGCCAAAGGAGGCTATGGCTACACCTTC. Protein: CASSVGTGAKGGYGYTF.